This T cell receptor (beta chain) was retrieved from a study of CDR3 diversity in severe acne. V shed 4 bases, J shed 6 bases, and the junction held 7 bases outside the gene matches. CDR1 is SGHRS, CDR2 YFSETQ, per germline. The CDR3 is 14 residues long. This clonotype showed up many times. MiXCR, applied by TCRdb to the PCR reads, yields one record per CDR3 protein. The sample shows about 97,000 distinct CDR3 sequences, under 60% of them seen only once. The sequencing sample was made of blood. This sequence originates from a male donor with acne. The J gene is TRBJ1-2, the V gene TRBV5-1; 9 bases align to TRBD1. The CDR3 nucleotides are TGCGCCAGCAGCACGCGGGACAGGGTAGATGGCTACACCTTC. It specifies CASSTRDRVDGYTF.